One sample yielded the 27 T cell receptor beta chains listed below, sequenced in a study of response to subunit inactivated influenza vaccine. TCRdb fed the RT-PCR reads into MiXCR, producing one record per CDR3 protein. The table includes under 850,000 distinct CDR3 sequences, 15% to 20% detected once. The sample in question was PBMCs from blood, obtained less than 6 days after vaccination. Source of these receptors: a man aged 50 to 60 who received an inactivated influenza vaccine.

This clonotype was picked up a small number of times. V gene TRBV20-1 combines with J gene TRBJ1-2, with D uncertain. Trimming cost V 0 bases and J 4 bases, with 15 bases left between them. This CDR3 has 15 amino acids. Germline CDR1 DFQATT, CDR2 SNEGSKA (reference sequence). The CDR3 region is CSARDIAGSSYGYTF. DNA of the CDR3: TGCAGTGCTAGAGATATAGCGGGGTCTTCCTATGGCTACACCTTC.

The rearrangement joins TRBV19 to TRBJ2-3; D not certain. The CDR3 loop spans 14 amino acids. Trimming stripped 7 bases from V and 0 bases from J, with 11 bases between. The germline V gene encodes CDR1 LNHDA and CDR2 SQIVND (reference sequence). The CDR3 DNA follows: TGTGCCAGTACAGGCGCGCCTAGCACAGATACGCAGTATTTT. Its protein is CASTGAPSTDTQYF.

V is TRBV27 and J is TRBJ2-1; no firm D call. The CDR3 consists of 14 residues. The ends were cut back, 5 bases at V and 2 bases at J, with 10 bases in the middle. Germline V gene sequence: CDR1 MNHEY, CDR2 SMNVEV (reference sequence). The CDR3 nucleotides are TGTGCCAGCAGTCTTGCAGATGCCTACAATGAGCAGTTCTTC. Protein product: CASSLADAYNEQFF.

This clonotype was recorded at least ten times. V is TRBV29-1 and J is TRBJ2-1; TRBD1 or TRBD2 may be the D gene (5 bases each). CDR1 is SQVTM, CDR2 ANQGSEA, per germline. Trimming shortened V by 6 bases and J by 3 bases, and 15 bases separated the two germline ends. The CDR3 has 14 amino acids. CDR3: CSVLGTQVYNEQFF. CDR3 in DNA: TGCAGCGTGTTGGGGACCCAAGTCTACAATGAGCAGTTCTTC.

The chain couples TRBV6-1 to TRBJ1-1; D ambiguous. V was pared by 7 bases and J by 1 base, with 10 bases between. Germline V gives CDR1 MNHNS, CDR2 SASEGT. The CDR3 covers 13 residues. CDR3 loop: CASNRLRNTEAFF. CDR3 DNA: TGTGCCAGCAACCGACTGAGGAACACTGAAGCTTTCTTT.

The chain couples TRBV20-1 to TRBJ2-5, with D perhaps TRBD1 (5 bases). With 2 bases removed from V and 2 bases from J, the gap between germline ends came to 15 bases. Germline values: CDR1 DFQATT, CDR2 SNEGSKA (reference sequence). The CDR3 extends over 15 amino acids. CDR3 sequence: CSARNPQGRQETQYF. CDR3 nucleotides: TGCAGTGCTAGAAACCCCCAGGGCCGACAAGAGACCCAGTACTTC.

The V gene is TRBV11-2, the J gene TRBJ2-1; 12 positions agree with TRBD2. The germline gives CDR1 SGHAT, CDR2 FQNNGV. J lost 9 bases, V lost 6 bases, and 9 bases had no gene match. The CDR3 length is 15 residues. The CDR3 is CASSRTTSGGGEQFF. CDR3 DNA: TGTGCCAGCAGTCGGACGACTAGCGGGGGCGGTGAGCAGTTCTTC.

This clonotype has only a few counts. The chain employs TRBV10-3 and TRBJ1-1; TRBD1 matches 11 bases. J was trimmed by 3 bases and V by 4 bases; bases with no gene match: 4. Germline V gene data show CDR1 as ENHRY and CDR2 as SYGVKD. The CDR3 spans 15 residues. The CDR3 protein is CAISVDRGQDTEAFF. The DNA of the CDR3 is TGTGCCATCAGTGTGGACAGGGGGCAAGACACTGAAGCTTTCTTT.

V and J are TRBV5-1 and TRBJ2-7; perhaps TRBD1 as D (6 bases). Trimming shortened V by 3 bases and J by 4 bases, and 14 bases separated the two germline ends. This CDR3 region has 14 residues. In germline, CDR1 is SGHRS, CDR2 YFSETQ. DNA for the CDR3: TGCGCCAGCAGCTCCCAAGGACAGACTTACGAGCAGTACTTC. Translation gives CASSSQGQTYEQYF.

This clonotype has more than one count but fewer than ten. J is TRBJ1-1 and V is TRBV20-1, with 7 positions matching TRBD1. V gave up 6 bases and J gave up 0 bases; unmatched junction bases: 19. The CDR3 contains 18 residues. Per germline, CDR1 DFQATT and CDR2 SNEGSKA (reference sequence). CDR3 coding DNA: TGCAGTGCCCCAGATCGACAGGGAACGGAAGGAATGAACACTGAAGCTTTCTTT. Protein sequence: CSAPDRQGTEGMNTEAFF.

The V gene is TRBV10-1, the J gene TRBJ2-7; possibly TRBD2 for D (6 bases). Germline CDR1 reads WNHNN; CDR2 reads SYGVQD (reference sequence). The V gene lost 3 bases and the J gene lost 3 bases, with 12 bases spanning the gap. The CDR3 totals 14 residues. The CDR3 spells CASSDGDWSYEQYF. The CDR3 DNA sequence: TGCGCCAGCAGTGACGGGGACTGGAGCTACGAGCAGTACTTC.

The table lists this clonotype with a few counts. The chain carries TRBV5-6 and TRBJ1-1; no clear D gene. CDR1 is SGHDT and CDR2 is YYEEEE in the germline V gene. Deletions cut 0 bases from V and 5 bases from J, with 5 bases between. This CDR3 has 12 amino acids. CDR3 sequence: CASSLDPTEAFF. In DNA, the CDR3 is TGTGCCAGCAGCTTGGATCCGACTGAAGCTTTCTTT.

The V call is TRBV25-1, the J call TRBJ2-2; D gene ambiguous. Deletions cut 3 bases from V and 5 bases from J, with 7 bases between. This CDR3 region has 13 residues. Germline values: CDR1 MGHDK, CDR2 SYGVNS. In DNA, the CDR3 is TGTGCCAGCAGTGATTGGCGGACCGGGGAGCTGTTTTTT. Translating gives CASSDWRTGELFF.

This sequence joins TRBV6-2 or TRBV6-3 and TRBJ1-1; 8 nucleotides line up with TRBD1. The V gene's germline CDR1 is MNHEY and CDR2 SVGEGT. This CDR3 contains 13 residues. The ends lost 10 bases at V and 3 bases at J; junction bases unmatched: 7. CDR3 nucleotides: TGTGCCACCTCCAGGGGGCTGGACACTGAAGCTTTCTTT. Translated: CATSRGLDTEAFF.

The rearrangement links TRBV9 to TRBJ1-2, with unresolved D. The CDR3 runs 13 residues. The V end was cut by 3 bases, the J end by 1 base, with 7 bases between. Germline loops: CDR1 SGDLS, CDR2 YYNGEE. The CDR3 DNA reads as TGTGCCAGCAGCGGAGTCCTTAACTATGGCTACACCTTC. Protein product: CASSGVLNYGYTF.

This clonotype was detected only a few times. This sequence joins TRBV7-2 and TRBJ2-7, with TRBD2 matching 7 bases. The CDR3 extends over 15 amino acids. V lost 1 base to trimming and J lost 2 bases; unmatched junction nucleotides: 5. CDR1 is SGHTA, CDR2 FQGNSA, per germline. CDR3 nucleotide sequence: TGTGCCAGCAGCTTAGGAGCGGGGCGCCCCTACGAGCAGTACTTC. It yields the protein CASSLGAGRPYEQYF.

V and J are TRBV5-1 and TRBJ2-1; TRBD1 aligns across 8 bases. V gave up 1 base and J gave up 5 bases; unmatched junction bases: 5. Germline V gene sequence: CDR1 SGHRS, CDR2 YFSETQ. The CDR3 covers 15 residues. The CDR3 bases are TGCGCCAGCAGCTTGACAGGGGGTATGGACAATGAGCAGTTCTTC. Translation gives CASSLTGGMDNEQFF. Full variable domain (rest looked up from reference TRBV5-1 and TRBJ2-1): KAGVTQTPRYLIKTRGQQVTLSCSPISGHRSVSWYQQTPGQGLQFLFEYFSETQRNKGNFPGRFSGRQFSNSRSEMNVSTLELGDSALYLCASSLTGGMDNEQFFGPGTRLTVL.

The chain carries TRBV6-1 and TRBJ2-1; TRBD2 aligns across 14 bases. Germline V CDR1 and CDR2: MNHNS, SASEGT. J gave up 0 bases and V 4 bases, and 8 bases lay outside the gene matches. There are 19 residues in the CDR3. In nucleotides, the CDR3 is TGTGCCAGCAGTGGGACTAGCGGGAGGACTAGATTCTCCTACAATGAGCAGTTCTTC. This sequence encodes CASSGTSGRTRFSYNEQFF.

The rearrangement uses TRBV6-1 and TRBJ1-2; the D is unclear. The CDR3 sequence is 14 residues long. Trimming left V 4 bases short and J 2 bases short, with 11 bases between. CDR1 is MNHNS and CDR2 is SASEGT in the germline V gene. The CDR3 loop reads CASSGRGWNYGYTF. As DNA, the CDR3 is TGTGCCAGCAGTGGGAGAGGGTGGAACTATGGCTACACCTTC.

This clonotype appeared a single time. This chain links TRBV7-9 with TRBJ2-2; maybe TRBD2 (6 bases). Germline CDR1 reads SEHNR; CDR2 reads FQNEAQ (reference sequence). This CDR3 spans 13 amino acids. V gave up 6 bases and J gave up 8 bases, with 13 bases separating them. The DNA for the CDR3 is TGTGCCAGCAGGTCCGGGAGTGCTGGGGAGCTGTTTTTT. It yields the protein CASRSGSAGELFF.

This clonotype was seen only a few times. The chain recombines TRBV20-1 with TRBJ2-7; possible D gene TRBD2, 5 bases. CDR3 size: 14 residues. The germline V gene has CDR1 DFQATT and CDR2 SNEGSKA (reference sequence). V was clipped by 3 bases and J by 0 bases, with 12 bases between them. This CDR3 is CSARQAASSYEQYF. CDR3 nucleotides: TGCAGTGCTAGGCAAGCGGCAAGCTCCTACGAGCAGTACTTC.

There are many counts of this clonotype. The rearrangement uses TRBV29-1 and TRBJ2-7; TRBD2 matches 9 bases. The V segment lost 6 bases and the J segment 2 bases; nucleotides outside the gene matches: 5. Germline V gene data show CDR1 as SQVTM and CDR2 as ANQGSEA. The CDR3 spans 13 residues. The CDR3 sequence: CSVTSGSPYEQYF. CDR3 nucleotides: TGCAGCGTAACTAGCGGGTCCCCCTACGAGCAGTACTTC.

This clonotype occurred a few times. The chain employs TRBV5-4 and TRBJ2-7; 8 positions agree with TRBD1. V trimming: 4 bases; J trimming: 5 bases; junction bases outside the gene matches: 8. Germline CDR1 and CDR2: SGHNT and YYREEE (reference sequence). CDR3 size: 14 residues. The CDR3 coding sequence is TGTGCCAGCAGCCGCCAGGACAGGGTACACGAGCAGTACTTC. It is translated as CASSRQDRVHEQYF. Based on the CDR3 plus reference TRBV5-4 and TRBJ2-7, the full variable domain is ETGVTQSPTHLIKTRGQQVTLRCSSQSGHNTVSWYQQALGQGPQFIFQYYREEENGRGNFPPRFSGLQFPNYSSELNVNALELDDSALYLCASSRQDRVHEQYFGPGTRLTVT.

A few counts support this clonotype. The chain carries TRBV6-2 or TRBV6-3 and TRBJ2-7; D unclear. The germline V gene encodes CDR1 MNHEY and CDR2 SVGEGT. The CDR3 runs to 16 residues. Trimming removed 2 bases from V and 2 bases from J, with 16 bases in between. The chain's CDR3 is CASSYLGSRLTYEQYF. CDR3 in DNA: TGTGCCAGCAGTTACCTGGGTAGCAGGCTTACCTACGAGCAGTACTTC.

This chain links TRBV20-1 with TRBJ2-1, with a tentative D call TRBD2 (5 bases). V gave up 6 bases and J gave up 5 bases, with 20 bases separating them. Germline assignment: CDR1 DFQATT and CDR2 SNEGSKA (reference sequence). This CDR3 is built from 15 residues. The CDR3 DNA reads as TGCAGTGCGCCTTTGGCTCGGGCGGGTAACAATGAGCAGTTCTTC. Its translation is CSAPLARAGNNEQFF.

There are many counts of this clonotype. CDR3 bases: TGCGCCAGCAGCACCGGACAGAGTTACAATGAGCAGTTCTTC. Encoded protein: CASSTGQSYNEQFF. The chain carries TRBV5-1 and TRBJ2-1, with D perhaps TRBD1 (6 bases). Trimming left V 4 bases short and J 4 bases short, with 12 bases between. This CDR3 region has 14 residues. Germline CDR1 and CDR2: SGHRS and YFSETQ.

This chain links TRBV4-1 with TRBJ1-2; D gene ambiguous. This CDR3 region has 14 residues. Deletions cut 0 bases from V and 5 bases from J, with 10 bases between. Looked up from germline, CDR1 is MGHRA and CDR2 is YSYEKL. The CDR3 reads CASSQEERVYGYTF. As DNA, the CDR3 is TGCGCCAGCAGCCAAGAGGAACGGGTTTATGGCTACACCTTC.